This TCR beta chain was captured by sequencing in a study of identical twins. One entry per CDR3 protein, called by TCRdb with MiXCR from the 5' RACE reads. The data contain about 730,000 distinct CDR3 sequences, around 20% of them singletons. This clonotype has more than one count but fewer than ten. V shed 6 bases and J shed 3 bases, with 17 bases lying between them. Germline V gene sequence: CDR1 DFQATT, CDR2 SNEGSKA (reference sequence). The CDR3 consists of 15 residues. The same data also contributed to another study, on T cells expressing NK-cell markers.

The receptor's source is a woman aged 18-29 years in good health. The chain employs TRBV20-1 and TRBJ1-4; weak D call: TRBD1 (5 bases). The material sequenced was PBMCs. CDR3 region: CSAPMGVGANEKLFF. CDR3 DNA sequence: TGCAGTGCCCCTATGGGGGTGGGAGCTAATGAAAAACTGTTTTTT.